Below, 13 T cell receptor beta chains from the same sample are listed, as sequenced in a study of cytomegalovirus exposure and HLA in healthy donors. Primers for the PCR totalled 60 Vbeta and 13 Jbeta. Sequenced by immunoSEQ multiplex PCR; TCRdb stores in-frame clones only, minus some. The repertoire has 120,000 to 150,000 clones, about four fifths of them found once; the top ten carry around 2%. Specimen: PBMCs. The receptors originated from a man aged 30 to 45 in good health and CMV-seronegative.

As DNA, the CDR3 is TGTGCCAGCAGCTTTTTCGGGGAAGATACGCAGTATTTT. This sequence encodes CASSFFGEDTQYF. The genes are TRBV7-9 and TRBJ2-3; D possibly corresponds to TRBD2 (5 bases). V lost 3 bases to trimming and J lost 5 bases, with 9 bases between them. Germline values: CDR1 SEHNR, CDR2 FQNEAQ (reference sequence). This CDR3 is 13 amino acids long. Full variable domain (rest looked up from reference TRBV7-9 and TRBJ2-3): DTGVSQNPRHKITKRGQNVTFRCDPISEHNRLYWYRQTLGQGPEFLTYFQNEAQLEKSRLLSDRFSAERPKGSFSTLEIQRTEQGDSAMYLCASSFFGEDTQYFGPGTRLTVL.

In its sample, this clone was seen a few times. V gene TRBV2 combines with J gene TRBJ1-5; no clear D gene. V lost 4 bases and J lost 4, with 5 bases in between. The germline CDR1 and CDR2 sequences are SNHLY and FYNNEI. The CDR3 extends over 12 amino acids. Written as DNA, the CDR3 is TGTGCCAGCAGTGTTCCGAATCAGCCCCAGCATTTT. Amino acid sequence: CASSVPNQPQHF.

The rearrangement links TRBV5-1 to TRBJ2-7, with 7 bases identical to TRBD2. V shed 3 bases, J shed 1 base, and the junction held 4 bases outside the gene matches. Germline loops: CDR1 SGHRS, CDR2 YFSETQ. The CDR3 length is 14 residues. The CDR3 DNA is TGCGCCAGCAGCTCAACTAGCGCTTCCTACGAGCAGTACTTC. The encoded protein is CASSSTSASYEQYF. The whole variable domain, remainder taken from reference TRBV5-1 and TRBJ2-7, is KAGVTQTPRYLIKTRGQQVTLSCSPISGHRSVSWYQQTPGQGLQFLFEYFSETQRNKGNFPGRFSGRQFSNSRSEMNVSTLELGDSALYLCASSSTSASYEQYFGPGTRLTVT.

The chain couples TRBV5-1 to TRBJ2-7, with TRBD1 matching over 10 bases. V shed 0 bases and J 2 bases; nucleotides not matched to a gene: 2. CDR3 length equals 15 residues. The germline V gene has CDR1 SGHRS and CDR2 YFSETQ. The CDR3 region is CASSLGTGGTYEQYF. For the CDR3, the DNA is TGCGCCAGCAGCTTGGGGACAGGGGGTACCTACGAGCAGTACTTC.

The chain employs TRBV6-5 and TRBJ1-1; the D gene is possibly TRBD1 (6 bases). Germline CDR1 is MNHEY and CDR2 is SVGAGI. The V end lost 6 bases, the J end lost 0 bases, and 11 bases lay between the germline ends. The CDR3 consists of 14 residues. The CDR3 protein is CASSRDTMNTEAFF. CDR3 bases: TGTGCCAGCAGCCGGGACACAATGAACACTGAAGCTTTCTTT.

V is TRBV6-1 and J is TRBJ1-4; no firm D call. In germline, CDR1 is MNHNS, CDR2 SASEGT. V lost 4 bases to trimming and J lost 0 bases, with 9 bases between them. The CDR3 runs 15 residues. DNA of the CDR3: TGTGCCAGCAGTGGGGCTCTCGCAACTAATGAAAAACTGTTTTTT. Translated: CASSGALATNEKLFF.

This chain joins TRBV7-9 and TRBJ1-5; 9 bases map to TRBD1. The CDR3 extends over 19 amino acids. Looked up from germline, CDR1 is SEHNR and CDR2 is FQNEAQ (reference sequence). After removal of 2 bases from V and 2 bases from J, the junction contained 13 bases not matched to a gene. CDR3 loop: CASSLFSGQGEGGNQPQHF. The CDR3 DNA is TGTGCCAGCAGCTTATTTTCGGGACAGGGTGAAGGTGGCAATCAGCCCCAGCATTTT.

The V gene is TRBV29-1, the J gene TRBJ2-5; 9 bases match TRBD1. The end of the DNA fits TRBJ2-7 better, so the J call may be wrong. Looked up from germline, CDR1 is SQVTM and CDR2 is ANQGSEA. The CDR3 has 13 residues. The CDR3 loop reads CSVLTGGTYEQYF. As DNA, the CDR3 is TGCAGCGTTTTGACAGGGGGAACCTACGAGCAGTACTTC.

The gene calls are TRBV7-9 and TRBJ1-4, with 7 bases identical to TRBD1. The ends lost 4 bases at V and 4 bases at J; junction bases unmatched: 6. Germline CDR1 and CDR2: SEHNR and FQNEAQ (reference sequence). This CDR3 contains 15 residues. In DNA form, the CDR3 reads TGTGCCAGCAGCTCGGGACAGCCTTATAATGAAAAACTGTTTTTT. Translation: CASSSGQPYNEKLFF.

In its sample, this clone was seen a few times. The chain is built from TRBV6-6 and TRBJ2-7, with D possibly TRBD2 on 5 matching bases. Trimming took off 4 bases at V and 2 bases at J, with 6 bases between the two ends. The CDR3 consists of 12 residues. Germline values: CDR1 MNHNY, CDR2 SVGAGI (reference sequence). CDR3 protein: CASSFGTYEQYF. The CDR3, as DNA: TGTGCCAGCAGTTTCGGGACCTACGAGCAGTACTTC.

This clone was seen just once. The chain combines TRBV7-9 with TRBJ2-5; 7 positions agree with TRBD2. Germline values: CDR1 SEHNR, CDR2 FQNEAQ (reference sequence). The CDR3 is 14 amino acids. The V and J ends lost 5 bases and 2 bases, in that order; junction bases with no gene match: 5. In nucleotides, the CDR3 is TGTGCCAGCAGCCGGGAGGTGGCACAAGAGACCCAGTACTTC. Its protein product is CASSREVAQETQYF. Full variable domain (missing parts from reference TRBV7-9 and TRBJ2-5): DTGVSQNPRHKITKRGQNVTFRCDPISEHNRLYWYRQTLGQGPEFLTYFQNEAQLEKSRLLSDRFSAERPKGSFSTLEIQRTEQGDSAMYLCASSREVAQETQYFGPGTRLLVL.

This chain uses TRBV2 with TRBJ1-2, with D unresolved. From germline, CDR1 is SNHLY and CDR2 FYNNEI. With 8 bases removed from V and 0 bases from J, the gap between germline ends came to 10 bases. The CDR3 has 13 residues. The CDR3: CASSTGANYGYTF. In DNA form, the CDR3 reads TGTGCCAGCTCAACTGGAGCTAACTATGGCTACACCTTC.

As regards this clone: In this CDR3 the conserved last residue, phenylalanine or tryptophan, is missing, so a read error is likely. This chain uses TRBV28 with TRBJ1-2; 8 bases are a match to TRBD1. Germline-derived CDR1 and CDR2 are MDHEN and SYDVKM. This CDR3 spans 16 amino acids. V was pared by 2 bases and J by 7 bases, with 12 bases of the junction left unmatched. The CDR3 coding sequence is TGTGCCAGCAGTTTACTCCTCGGACAGGGAGGAACTGGCTACACCCTC. Protein product: CASSLLLGQGGTGYTL.